The 2 T cell receptor beta chains below all came from one sample that was sequenced in a study of blood T cell repertoires in COVID-19. Profiling relied on immunoSEQ multiplex PCR, and the TCRdb table lists in-frame clones only, not all of them. This sample has fewer than 150,000 clones, with 75% to 90% found just once. Source material: PBMCs or T cells enriched from blood (not recorded which). These receptors originate from a man aged 25 to 40 who had recovered from COVID-19.

The V call is TRBV19, the J call TRBJ2-3, with TRBD2 identical over 13 bases. The ends lost 1 base at V and 6 bases at J; junction bases unmatched: 1. This CDR3 contains 15 residues. The germline CDR1 and CDR2 sequences are LNHDA and SQIVND (reference sequence). The CDR3 bases are TGTGCCAGTAGTATAGCACTAGCGGGAGGGGATACGCAGTATTTT. It encodes CASSIALAGGDTQYF. Full variable domain (missing parts from reference TRBV19 and TRBJ2-3): DGGITQSPKYLFRKEGQNVTLSCEQNLNHDAMYWYRQDPGQGLRLIYYSQIVNDFQKGDIAEGYSVSREKKESFPLTVTSAQKNPTAFYLCASSIALAGGDTQYFGPGTRLTVL.

The V gene is TRBV27, the J gene TRBJ2-7, with 9 bases fitting TRBD1. Trimming removed 4 bases from V and 7 bases from J; junction bases left unmatched: 11. This CDR3 has 15 residues. Germline CDR1 and CDR2: MNHEY and SMNVEV (reference sequence). In DNA form, the CDR3 reads TGTGCCAGCAGTTCAACGGGACAGGGAAATAGAGAGCAGTACTTC. As protein: CASSSTGQGNREQYF.